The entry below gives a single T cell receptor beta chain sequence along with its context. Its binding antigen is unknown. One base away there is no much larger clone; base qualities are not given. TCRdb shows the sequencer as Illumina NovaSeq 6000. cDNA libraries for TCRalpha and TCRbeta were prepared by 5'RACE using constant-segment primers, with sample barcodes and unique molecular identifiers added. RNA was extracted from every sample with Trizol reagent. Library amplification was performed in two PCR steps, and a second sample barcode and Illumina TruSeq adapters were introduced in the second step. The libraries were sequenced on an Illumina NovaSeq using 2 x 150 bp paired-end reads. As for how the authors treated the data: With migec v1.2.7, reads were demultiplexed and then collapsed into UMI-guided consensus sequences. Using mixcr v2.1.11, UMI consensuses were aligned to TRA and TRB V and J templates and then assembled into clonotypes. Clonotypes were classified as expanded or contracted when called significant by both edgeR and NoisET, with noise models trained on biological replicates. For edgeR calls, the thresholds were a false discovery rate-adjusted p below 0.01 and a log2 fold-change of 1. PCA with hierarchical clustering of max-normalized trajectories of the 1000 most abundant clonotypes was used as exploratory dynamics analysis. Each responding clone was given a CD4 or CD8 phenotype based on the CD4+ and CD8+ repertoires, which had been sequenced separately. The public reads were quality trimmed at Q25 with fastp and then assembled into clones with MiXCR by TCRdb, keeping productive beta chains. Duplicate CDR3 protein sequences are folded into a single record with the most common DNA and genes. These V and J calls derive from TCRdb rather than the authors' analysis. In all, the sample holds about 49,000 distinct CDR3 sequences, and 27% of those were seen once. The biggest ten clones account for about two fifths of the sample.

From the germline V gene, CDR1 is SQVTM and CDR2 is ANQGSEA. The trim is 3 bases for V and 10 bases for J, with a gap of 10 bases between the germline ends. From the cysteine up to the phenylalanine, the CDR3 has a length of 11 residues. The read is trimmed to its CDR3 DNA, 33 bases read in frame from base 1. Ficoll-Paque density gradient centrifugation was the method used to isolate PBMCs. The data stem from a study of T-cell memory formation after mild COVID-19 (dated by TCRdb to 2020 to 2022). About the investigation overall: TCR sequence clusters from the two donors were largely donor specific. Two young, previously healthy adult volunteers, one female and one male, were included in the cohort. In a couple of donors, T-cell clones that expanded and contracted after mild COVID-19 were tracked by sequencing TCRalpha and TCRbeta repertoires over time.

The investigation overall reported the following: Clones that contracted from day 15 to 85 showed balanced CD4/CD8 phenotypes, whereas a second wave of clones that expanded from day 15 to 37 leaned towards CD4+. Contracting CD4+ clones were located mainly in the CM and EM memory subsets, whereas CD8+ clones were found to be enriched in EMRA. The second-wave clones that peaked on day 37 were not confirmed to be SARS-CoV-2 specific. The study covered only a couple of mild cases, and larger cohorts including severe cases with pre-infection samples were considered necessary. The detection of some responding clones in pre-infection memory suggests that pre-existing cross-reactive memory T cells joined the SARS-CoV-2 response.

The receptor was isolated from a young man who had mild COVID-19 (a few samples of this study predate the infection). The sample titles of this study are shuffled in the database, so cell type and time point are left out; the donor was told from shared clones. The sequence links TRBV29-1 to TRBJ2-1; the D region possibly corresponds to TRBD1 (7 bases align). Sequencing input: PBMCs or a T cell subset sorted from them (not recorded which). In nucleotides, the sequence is TGCAGCGTTGAGTCAGGGGGGGAGCAGTTCTTC. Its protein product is CSVESGGEQFF.